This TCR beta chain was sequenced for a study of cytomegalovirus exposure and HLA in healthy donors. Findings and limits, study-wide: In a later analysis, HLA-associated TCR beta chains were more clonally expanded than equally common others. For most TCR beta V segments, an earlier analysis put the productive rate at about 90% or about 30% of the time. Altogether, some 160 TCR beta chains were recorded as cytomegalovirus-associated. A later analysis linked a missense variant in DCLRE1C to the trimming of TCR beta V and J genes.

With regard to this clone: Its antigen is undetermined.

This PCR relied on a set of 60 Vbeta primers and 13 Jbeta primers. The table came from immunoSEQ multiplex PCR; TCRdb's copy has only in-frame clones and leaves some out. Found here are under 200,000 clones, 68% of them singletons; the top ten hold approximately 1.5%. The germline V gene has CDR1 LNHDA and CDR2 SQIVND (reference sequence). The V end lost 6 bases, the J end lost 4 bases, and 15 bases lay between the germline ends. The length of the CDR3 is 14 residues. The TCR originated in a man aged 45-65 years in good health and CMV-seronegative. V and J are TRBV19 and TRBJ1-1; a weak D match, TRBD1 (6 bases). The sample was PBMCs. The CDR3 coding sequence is TGTGCCAGTAGCGAACAGGGAGGGATCACTGAAGCTTTCTTT. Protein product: CASSEQGGITEAFF.